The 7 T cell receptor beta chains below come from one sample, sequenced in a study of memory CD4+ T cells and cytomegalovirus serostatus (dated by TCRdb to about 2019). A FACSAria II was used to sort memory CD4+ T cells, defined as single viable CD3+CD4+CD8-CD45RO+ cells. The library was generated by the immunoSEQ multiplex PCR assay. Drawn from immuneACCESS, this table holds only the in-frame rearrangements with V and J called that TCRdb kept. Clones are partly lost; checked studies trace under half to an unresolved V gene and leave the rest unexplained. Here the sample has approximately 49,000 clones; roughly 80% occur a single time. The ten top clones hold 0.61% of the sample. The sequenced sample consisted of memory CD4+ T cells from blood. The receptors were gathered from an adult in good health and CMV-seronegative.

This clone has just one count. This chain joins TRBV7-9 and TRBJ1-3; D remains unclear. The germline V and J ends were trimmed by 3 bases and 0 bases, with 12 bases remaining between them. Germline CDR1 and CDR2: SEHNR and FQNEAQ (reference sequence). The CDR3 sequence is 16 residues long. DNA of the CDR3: TGTGCCAGCAGCTTCGCGGCAATTTACTCTGGAAACACCATATATTTT. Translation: CASSFAAIYSGNTIYF.

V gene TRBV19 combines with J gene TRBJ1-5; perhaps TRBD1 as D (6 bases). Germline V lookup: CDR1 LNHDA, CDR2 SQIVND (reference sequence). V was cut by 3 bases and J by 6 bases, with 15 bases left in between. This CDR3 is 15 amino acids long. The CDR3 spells CASSMSYRDLQPQHF. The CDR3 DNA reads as TGTGCCAGTAGTATGAGTTACAGGGATCTTCAGCCCCAGCATTTT.

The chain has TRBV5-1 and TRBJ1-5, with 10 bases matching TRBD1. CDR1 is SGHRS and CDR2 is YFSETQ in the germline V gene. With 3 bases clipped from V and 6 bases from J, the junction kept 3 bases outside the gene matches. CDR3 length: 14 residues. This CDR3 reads CASSSGTGVQPQHF. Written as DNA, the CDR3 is TGCGCCAGCAGCTCCGGGACAGGGGTTCAGCCCCAGCATTTT.

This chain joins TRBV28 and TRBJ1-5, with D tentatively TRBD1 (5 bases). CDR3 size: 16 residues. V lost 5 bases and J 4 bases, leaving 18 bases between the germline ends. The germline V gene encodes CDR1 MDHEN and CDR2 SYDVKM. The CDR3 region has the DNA TGTGCCAGCAGTCTCTCTGGGGGGGGGAAAAATCAGCCCCAGCATTTT. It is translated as CASSLSGGGKNQPQHF. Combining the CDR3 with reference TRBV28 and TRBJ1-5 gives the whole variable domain DVKVTQSSRYLVKRTGEKVFLECVQDMDHENMFWYRQDPGLGLRLIYFSYDVKMKEKGDIPEGYSVSREKKERFSLILESASTNQTSMYLCASSLSGGGKNQPQHFGDGTRLSIL.

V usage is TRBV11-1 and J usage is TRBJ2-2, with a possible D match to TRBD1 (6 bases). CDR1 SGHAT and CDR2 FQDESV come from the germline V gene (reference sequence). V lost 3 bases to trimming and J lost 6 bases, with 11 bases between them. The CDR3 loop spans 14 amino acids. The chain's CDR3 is CASSFHRVSGELFF. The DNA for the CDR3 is TGTGCCAGCAGCTTCCACAGGGTATCCGGGGAGCTGTTTTTT.

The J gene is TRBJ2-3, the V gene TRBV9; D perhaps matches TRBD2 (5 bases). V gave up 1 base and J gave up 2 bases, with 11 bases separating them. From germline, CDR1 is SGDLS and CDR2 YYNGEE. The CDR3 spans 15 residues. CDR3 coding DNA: TGTGCCAGCAGCGTAACAGCGGAATCCACAGATACGCAGTATTTT. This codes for CASSVTAESTDTQYF.

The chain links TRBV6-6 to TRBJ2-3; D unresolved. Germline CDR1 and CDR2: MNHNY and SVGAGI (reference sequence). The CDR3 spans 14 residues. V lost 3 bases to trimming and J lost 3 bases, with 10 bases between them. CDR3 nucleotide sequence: TGTGCCAGCAGTTATGGGGTAGCAACAGATACGCAGTATTTT. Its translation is CASSYGVATDTQYF.